Below, 17 T cell receptor beta chains from the same sample are listed, as sequenced in a study of CD8+ T cells in alopecia areata. Reverse transcription of extracted RNA yielded cDNA, which provided the sequencing template. Sequencing was performed with immunoSEQ multiplex PCR; in TCRdb, only in-frame clones are kept and a portion is missing. The sample contains 65,000 to 75,000 clones, approximately 46% of which appear only once. Sequenced material: CD8+ T cells sorted from blood, taken at week 0. These receptors were taken from a human donor with alopecia areata.

The rearrangement joins TRBV2 to TRBJ2-7; D assignment may be TRBD1 or TRBD2 (5 bases each). This CDR3 is built from 12 residues. Trimming pared 8 bases from V and 5 bases from J, leaving 13 bases between. Germline CDR1 reads SNHLY; CDR2 reads FYNNEI. CDR3: CASGGRVDEQYF. The CDR3 DNA reads as TGTGCCAGCGGAGGCAGGGTCGACGAGCAGTACTTC.

V and J are TRBV4-1 and TRBJ1-1; D call uncertain. With 6 bases removed from V and 5 bases from J, the gap between germline ends came to 13 bases. The length of the CDR3 is 13 residues. Germline V gene data show CDR1 as MGHRA and CDR2 as YSYEKL. The CDR3 is CASSHAVLTEAFF. DNA of the CDR3: TGCGCCAGCAGTCACGCGGTTTTAACTGAAGCTTTCTTT.

CDR3 sequence reads: CASSFSWEETQYF. The CDR3 DNA is TGTGCCAGCAGCTTCTCGTGGGAGGAGACCCAGTACTTC. The rearrangement uses TRBV7-2 and TRBJ2-5, with a weak D call TRBD2 (5 bases). The CDR3 is 13 amino acids. CDR1 is SGHTA and CDR2 is FQGNSA in the germline V gene. Deletions cut 3 bases from V and 5 bases from J, with 10 bases between.

The rearrangement links TRBV6-5 to TRBJ2-7; 9 bases line up with TRBD1. The CDR3 has 14 amino acids. Germline CDR1 reads MNHEY; CDR2 reads SVGAGI. V shed 3 bases, J shed 5 bases, and the junction held 5 bases outside the gene matches. The CDR3 spells CASSYTGTGNEQYF. CDR3 DNA: TGTGCCAGCAGTTATACCGGGACAGGGAACGAGCAGTACTTC.

This rearrangement joins TRBV6-5 to TRBJ1-1, with 7 positions matching TRBD1. Germline V CDR1 and CDR2: MNHEY, SVGAGI. CDR3 length equals 14 residues. The J segment lost 5 bases and the V segment lost 4 bases, leaving 7 bases of the junction unmatched. The CDR3 nucleotides read TGTGCCAGCAGTTTGGGACAGAGCGAGACTGAAGCTTTCTTT. This encodes CASSLGQSETEAFF.

The J gene is TRBJ2-1, the V gene TRBV28; the D gene is possibly TRBD2 (7 bases). The CDR3 runs to 16 residues. Trimming shortened V by 6 bases and J by 8 bases, and 23 bases separated the two germline ends. Germline CDR1 is MDHEN and CDR2 is SYDVKM. The DNA for the CDR3 is TGTGCCAGCAGCCCAGTGGGGGCGGGAGTGCGGGATGAGCAGTTCTTC. Its translation is CASSPVGAGVRDEQFF.

The chain combines TRBV29-1 with TRBJ2-3; 11 bases are shared with TRBD2. The germline CDR1 and CDR2 sequences are SQVTM and ANQGSEA. The CDR3 has 13 amino acids. The junction had 6 bases not matched to a gene; V was cut back by 7 bases and J by 6 bases. The CDR3, as DNA: TGCAGCGCAAATAGCGGGAGGGCCGATACGCAGTATTTT. Translated: CSANSGRADTQYF.

This chain connects TRBV27 to TRBJ1-5; D gene ambiguous. The CDR3 contains 15 residues. Trimming pared 6 bases from V and 0 bases from J, leaving 12 bases between. Germline V lookup: CDR1 MNHEY, CDR2 SMNVEV (reference sequence). Here the CDR3 DNA reads TGTGCCAGCAGGCCCGAACGGTATAGCAATCAGCCCCAGCATTTT. It translates to CASRPERYSNQPQHF.

The chain carries TRBV29-1 and TRBJ2-5; perhaps TRBD2 as D (5 bases). The CDR3 is made up of 12 amino acids. The V and J ends lost 2 bases and 2 bases respectively, with 6 bases between them. The germline V gene encodes CDR1 SQVTM and CDR2 ANQGSEA. CDR3 residues: CSVEKRQETQYF. The DNA of the CDR3 is TGCAGCGTTGAAAAGCGGCAAGAGACCCAGTACTTC.

This chain uses TRBV29-1 with TRBJ1-2; the D is unclear. The CDR3 sequence is 12 residues long. Germline CDR1 and CDR2: SQVTM and ANQGSEA. Trimming pared 4 bases from V and 6 bases from J, leaving 12 bases between. CDR3: CSVVVHGDGYTF. The CDR3 region has the DNA TGCAGCGTTGTAGTGCATGGGGATGGCTACACCTTC.

The chain is built from TRBV5-1 and TRBJ1-1; 9 nucleotides line up with TRBD1. V lost 4 bases, J lost 3 bases, and 10 bases stayed unmatched. Germline CDR1 reads SGHRS; CDR2 reads YFSETQ. There are 16 residues in the CDR3. CDR3 sequence (DNA): TGCGCCAGCAGCAAACGGGACAGGGAATCGGACACTGAAGCTTTCTTT. Translated, it gives CASSKRDRESDTEAFF.

The rearrangement links TRBV19 to TRBJ2-3, with 7 positions matching TRBD2. The CDR3 totals 13 residues. Germline V gene data show CDR1 as LNHDA and CDR2 as SQIVND (reference sequence). V shed 5 bases, J shed 5 bases, and the junction held 4 bases outside the gene matches. The CDR3 loop is CASSWASGDTQYF. Written as DNA, the CDR3 is TGTGCCAGTAGTTGGGCTAGCGGAGATACGCAGTATTTT.

About this clone itself: Other DNA sequences from this sample encode an identical CDR3 as well. The chain links TRBV7-9 to TRBJ1-1; D unclear. The CDR3 has 13 amino acids. V shed 1 base and J shed 5 bases, with 8 bases lying between them. The germline V gene has CDR1 SEHNR and CDR2 FQNEAQ (reference sequence). For the CDR3, the DNA is TGTGCCAGCAGCTTAGGGTATGGGACTGAAGCTTTCTTT. Translation: CASSLGYGTEAFF.

J is TRBJ2-7 and V is TRBV6-1, with 8 bases fitting TRBD2. V shed 6 bases, J shed 3 bases, and the junction held 7 bases outside the gene matches. CDR1 is MNHNS, CDR2 SASEGT, per germline. The CDR3 loop spans 14 amino acids. The CDR3 DNA reads TGTGCCAGCAGCGTCTACGGGACTAGCTACGAGCAGTACTTC. Its protein is CASSVYGTSYEQYF.

This clone was found a few times. The V gene is TRBV9, the J gene TRBJ2-7; perhaps TRBD1 as D (5 bases). This CDR3 contains 11 residues. Trimming left V 4 bases short and J 6 bases short, with 8 bases between. Germline V gene data show CDR1 as SGDLS and CDR2 as YYNGEE. The CDR3 is CASSQGVEQYF. Written as DNA, the CDR3 is TGTGCCAGCAGCCAGGGCGTCGAGCAGTACTTC.

This clone turned up a few times. The chain recombines TRBV7-9 with TRBJ2-1; the D is unclear. CDR1 is SEHNR, CDR2 FQNEAQ, per germline (reference sequence). V lost 1 base and J 10 bases, leaving 2 bases between the germline ends. The length of the CDR3 is 10 residues. The CDR3 reads CASSLGEQFF. For the CDR3, the DNA is TGTGCCAGCAGCTTAGGAGAGCAGTTCTTC.

The rearrangement joins TRBV29-1 to TRBJ1-1; D is unresolved. This CDR3 has 12 residues. Trimming stripped 5 bases from V and 4 bases from J, with 11 bases between. The germline CDR1 and CDR2 sequences are SQVTM and ANQGSEA. This CDR3 is CSVSFRGTEAFF. DNA for the CDR3: TGCAGCGTTAGCTTCCGAGGCACTGAAGCTTTCTTT.